What follows are 30 T cell receptor beta chains derived from one specimen sequenced in a study of T cells in Graves' hyperthyroidism and ophthalmopathy. The TCR beta CDR3 regions underwent amplification using RNA transcripts as the source. The HTBI set primed first-round TCR CDR3 RT-PCR. MiXCR was run by TCRdb on the multiplex PCR reads, yielding one entry per CDR3 protein. This repertoire shows 700,000 to 850,000 distinct CDR3 sequences, 35% found once; its top ten account for less than 35%. The sequencing sample was made of blood. The source is a woman aged 35 to 49 with Graves' hyperthyroidism.

In this sample, this clonotype turned up a few times. The chain employs TRBV12-3 or TRBV12-4 and TRBJ1-1; 9 bases match TRBD1. With 6 bases clipped from V and 4 bases from J, the junction kept 6 bases outside the gene matches. The CDR3 length is 14 residues. CDR3 sequence reads: CASRITGGGTEAFF. In DNA form, the CDR3 reads TGTGCCAGCAGGATCACAGGGGGCGGCACTGAAGCTTTCTTT.

This clonotype was observed at least ten times. J is TRBJ1-5 and V is TRBV7-8; D remains unclear. Trimming removed 1 base at V and 6 bases at J, with 13 bases between. This CDR3 is 15 amino acids long. Germline V gives CDR1 SGHVS, CDR2 FQNEAQ. This chain's CDR3 is CASSLGVIRSQPQHF. As DNA, the CDR3 is TGTGCCAGCAGCTTAGGAGTGATTCGCAGTCAGCCCCAGCATTTT.

This clonotype was seen at least ten times. The rearrangement uses TRBV15 and TRBJ1-2; D is ambiguous. The CDR3 extends over 13 amino acids. Germline V lookup: CDR1 LNHNV, CDR2 YYDKDF (reference sequence). Trimming cost V 5 bases and J 6 bases, with 13 bases left between them. CDR3 in DNA: TGTGCCACCAGCGTATACGAGGGTAATGGCTACACCTTC. Translating gives CATSVYEGNGYTF.

This clonotype was counted many times. The CDR3 loop reads CASQQGDSNQPQHF. DNA of the CDR3: TGTGCCAGCCAACAGGGCGATAGCAATCAGCCCCAGCATTTT. This chain uses TRBV6-5 with TRBJ1-5, with D possibly TRBD1 on 6 matching bases. The CDR3 is 14 amino acids. The V and J ends lost 8 bases and 0 bases respectively, with 11 bases between them. Germline V CDR1 and CDR2: MNHEY, SVGAGI.

The gene calls are TRBV12-3 or TRBV12-4 and TRBJ2-7; D gene uncertain. The CDR3 extends over 14 amino acids. V lost 6 bases and J 6 bases, leaving 18 bases between the germline ends. CDR3 sequence: CASSPGLEGREQYF. The CDR3 nucleotides read TGTGCCAGCAGCCCGGGTCTAGAAGGGCGCGAGCAGTACTTC.

This clonotype was found many times. The gene calls are TRBV5-8 and TRBJ1-2; the D is unclear. The germline V and J ends were trimmed by 0 bases and 8 bases, with 14 bases remaining between them. The CDR3 has 14 residues. Germline V gene lookup returns CDR1 SGHTS and CDR2 YDEGEE. CDR3 residues: CASSLAPMKRGYTF. CDR3 coding DNA: TGTGCCAGCAGCTTGGCCCCGATGAAGCGCGGCTACACCTTC.

The chain couples TRBV6-2 or TRBV6-3 to TRBJ1-6, with D possibly TRBD1 on 5 matching bases. V was cut by 7 bases and J by 8 bases, with 12 bases left in between. Germline CDR1 and CDR2: MNHEY and SVGEGT. This CDR3 comprises 13 residues. CDR3 amino acids: CASTTEMYSPLHF. CDR3 sequence (DNA): TGTGCCAGCACGACAGAGATGTATTCACCCCTCCACTTT.

Points on this clonotype: Since a much larger clone is just one base distant, this may be a read error. The chain has TRBV10-2 and TRBJ2-7; D not resolved. V lost 1 base and J 4 bases, leaving 20 bases between the germline ends. The CDR3 is 17 residues long. Germline assignment: CDR1 WSHSY and CDR2 SAAADI. CDR3 DNA sequence: TGCGCCAGCAGTGAGTTGGATCTGGCAAGGCGAAAGTACGAGCAGTACTTC. Its protein product is CASSELDLARRKYEQYF.

This clonotype appeared many times. An end of the junction does not agree with germline; a read error may underlie this. The J gene is TRBJ1-2, the V gene TRBV7-9; TRBD1 aligns across 7 bases. The CDR3 is made up of 14 amino acids. Per germline, CDR1 SEHNR and CDR2 FQNEAQ (reference sequence). The CDR3 region has the DNA TGTGCCAGCAGACGTGACACAGGGGCCCGTGACGCTTCCTTC. Translated: CASRRDTGARDASF.

This chain joins TRBV25-1 and TRBJ1-3, with 7 bases matching TRBD1. This CDR3 comprises 12 residues. The germline V gene encodes CDR1 MGHDK and CDR2 SYGVNS. CDR3 in amino acids: CARQDRVDTIYF. The CDR3 DNA sequence: TGTGCACGCCAAGACAGGGTGGACACCATATATTTT. Looking up the rest from reference TRBV25-1 and TRBJ1-3 gives the full variable domain: EADIYQTPRYLVIGTGKKITLECSQTMGHDKMYWYQQDPGMELHLIHYSYGVNSTEKGDLSSESTVSRIRTEHFPLTLESARPSHTSQYLCARQDRVDTIYFGEGSWLTVV.

This clonotype was counted ten times or more. The CDR3 DNA sequence: TGTGCCAGCAGCTTAAGGGACAGCGGGTCCTACGAGCAGTACTTC. Its protein is CASSLRDSGSYEQYF. The V and J genes are TRBV7-2 and TRBJ2-7, with D possibly matching TRBD1 (7 bases). V dropped 2 bases and J dropped 1 base, with 12 bases sitting between them. The length of the CDR3 is 15 residues. Germline V gene data show CDR1 as SGHTA and CDR2 as FQGNSA.

V gene TRBV10-3 combines with J gene TRBJ1-1; 10 positions match TRBD1. The V gene's germline CDR1 is ENHRY and CDR2 SYGVKD. V shed 3 bases, J shed 0 bases, and the junction held 10 bases outside the gene matches. The CDR3 consists of 18 residues. As DNA, the CDR3 is TGTGCCATCAGTGATCCGGGACAGGGGAACTTTTTGAACACTGAAGCTTTCTTT. Its translation: CAISDPGQGNFLNTEAFF.

This clonotype was counted many times. The J gene is TRBJ1-5, the V gene TRBV6-1; D remains unclear. Trimming shortened V by 1 base and J by 1 base, and 8 bases separated the two germline ends. CDR3 length: 15 residues. Germline CDR1 and CDR2: MNHNS and SASEGT. The DNA for the CDR3 is TGTGCCAGCAGTGAAGTCGGCCTCAGCAATCAGCCCCAGCATTTT. This sequence encodes CASSEVGLSNQPQHF.

The rearrangement links TRBV7-2 to TRBJ2-7, with a weak D call TRBD2 (7 bases). V was trimmed by 6 bases and J by 5 bases, leaving 20 bases between them. The CDR3 has 15 amino acids. CDR1 is SGHTA and CDR2 is FQGNSA in the germline V gene. As DNA, the CDR3 is TGTGCCAGCAGTTTATCTCGAGGGGGGGCCCACGAGCAGTACTTC. Protein sequence: CASSLSRGGAHEQYF.

The chain recombines TRBV20-1 with TRBJ1-2; 7 bases map to TRBD1. CDR1 DFQATT and CDR2 SNEGSKA come from the germline V gene (reference sequence). Trimming cost V 0 bases and J 4 bases; bases outside gene matches: 14. The CDR3 spans 17 residues. The CDR3 sequence is CSARDRPRQGSRYGYTF. Written as DNA, the CDR3 is TGCAGTGCTAGAGATCGGCCTAGACAGGGAAGTCGCTATGGCTACACCTTC.

In its sample, this clonotype was seen many times. The chain has TRBV2 and TRBJ1-5; D gene unclear. CDR3 length: 14 amino acids. CDR1 is SNHLY and CDR2 is FYNNEI in the germline V gene. V was trimmed by 2 bases and J by 4 bases, leaving 9 bases between them. Here the CDR3 DNA reads TGTGCCAGCAGTGAAACGCCTGGGAATCAGCCCCAGCATTTT. Protein product: CASSETPGNQPQHF.

The genes are TRBV4-2 and TRBJ2-7; TRBD2 matches at 10 bases. In germline, CDR1 is LGHNA, CDR2 YNFKEQ. CDR3 length: 16 residues. The V segment lost 4 bases and the J segment 5 bases; nucleotides outside the gene matches: 11. DNA for the CDR3: TGTGCCAGCAGCCCCCCTACTAGCGGGATACCCCACGAGCAGTACTTC. Protein sequence: CASSPPTSGIPHEQYF.

This clonotype was counted a few times. The chain couples TRBV6-1 to TRBJ1-2; 9 bases align to TRBD1. The CDR3 sequence is 13 residues long. Germline V gene lookup returns CDR1 MNHNS and CDR2 SASEGT. The V gene end was trimmed by 8 bases and the J gene end by 6 bases; junction bases not matched to a gene: 7. CDR3 region: CASGPDRGNGYTF. CDR3 coding DNA: TGTGCCAGCGGTCCGGACAGGGGAAATGGCTACACCTTC.

This clonotype was seen a single time. The chain carries TRBV29-1 and TRBJ1-2, with 7 bases matching TRBD1. The germline CDR1 and CDR2 sequences are SQVTM and ANQGSEA. V lost 3 bases and J lost 4; bases outside the gene matches: 17. The CDR3 contains 17 residues. The CDR3 reads CSVDDGVRTGVFYGYTF. The CDR3, as DNA: TGCAGCGTTGACGACGGGGTCAGGACAGGAGTATTCTATGGCTACACCTTC.

V gene TRBV28 combines with J gene TRBJ2-2, with unresolved D. With 2 bases removed from V and 4 bases from J, the gap between germline ends came to 8 bases. Germline V gene data show CDR1 as MDHEN and CDR2 as SYDVKM. This CDR3 has 14 amino acids. DNA of the CDR3: TGTGCCAGCAGTTTAAAGCCGCTCACCGGGGAGCTGTTTTTT. This sequence encodes CASSLKPLTGELFF.

This clonotype was seen more than once but under ten times. The chain employs TRBV25-1 and TRBJ2-7; 8 bases map to TRBD1. V shed 4 bases, J shed 5 bases, and the junction held 10 bases outside the gene matches. This CDR3 contains 15 residues. Looked up from germline, CDR1 is MGHDK and CDR2 is SYGVNS. The CDR3 is CASSGPGQVLNEQYF. CDR3 sequence (DNA): TGTGCCAGCAGTGGACCGGGACAGGTCCTTAACGAGCAGTACTTC.

The chain employs TRBV4-3 and TRBJ2-7; possibly TRBD2 for D (6 bases). CDR1 LGHNA and CDR2 YSLEER come from the germline V gene. This CDR3 is built from 15 residues. Trimming shortened V by 1 base and J by 6 bases, and 16 bases separated the two germline ends. The CDR3 DNA reads as TGCGCCAGCAGCCAAGTTAGTTCGGGGGTGGGCGAGCAGTACTTC. Its translation is CASSQVSSGVGEQYF.

This clonotype was observed many times. The chain joins TRBV20-1 to TRBJ1-5, with D perhaps matching TRBD1 (5 bases). The CDR3 covers 17 residues. CDR1 DFQATT and CDR2 SNEGSKA come from the germline V gene (reference sequence). V was pared by 5 bases and J by 0 bases, with 20 bases between. The CDR3 is CSAPQGIGQTSNQPQHF. DNA of the CDR3: TGCAGTGCTCCCCAGGGAATCGGCCAGACTAGCAATCAGCCCCAGCATTTT.

The chain recombines TRBV7-9 with TRBJ1-5; D gene unclear. V gave up 1 base and J gave up 6 bases, with 10 bases separating them. Germline V gene lookup returns CDR1 SEHNR and CDR2 FQNEAQ (reference sequence). The CDR3 has 14 amino acids. The CDR3 nucleotides are TGTGCCAGCAGCTTAGACGGTTGGGGTCAGCCCCAGCATTTT. Translating gives CASSLDGWGQPQHF.

V and J are TRBV20-1 and TRBJ1-4, with 9 bases lining up with TRBD1. CDR3 length: 14 residues. Germline CDR1 DFQATT, CDR2 SNEGSKA (reference sequence). The junction had 10 bases not matched to a gene; V was cut back by 8 bases and J by 6 bases. DNA of the CDR3: TGCAGTACCATCCCGGACAGGGGTCATGAAAAACTGTTTTTT. Residues: CSTIPDRGHEKLFF.

The chain employs TRBV20-1 and TRBJ2-1; D may be TRBD2 (6 bases). The CDR3 is 13 residues long. The germline V and J ends were trimmed by 3 bases and 10 bases, with 16 bases remaining between them. Germline CDR1 DFQATT, CDR2 SNEGSKA (reference sequence). In nucleotides, the CDR3 is TGCAGTGCTAGGCACGGGGGTTTATACGAGCAGTTCTTC. It translates to CSARHGGLYEQFF.

As for this clonotype: One end of the junction fails to match germline, which may point to a read error. CDR3 protein: CAGSPPQSAAQETQYF. CDR3 coding DNA: TGTGCCGGCAGCCCACCTCAATCAGCGGCTCAAGAGACCCAGTACTTC. V usage is TRBV7-3 and J usage is TRBJ2-5; TRBD2 might be the D (5 bases). Per germline, CDR1 SGHTA and CDR2 FQGTGA. The CDR3 has 16 amino acids.

The sample holds many counts of this clonotype. Here the CDR3 reads CAISRVGTLYEQYF. The CDR3, as DNA: TGTGCCATCAGTCGGGTGGGAACACTCTACGAGCAGTACTTC. V and J are TRBV10-3 and TRBJ2-7; D gene uncertain. This CDR3 region has 14 residues. Trimming removed 5 bases from V and 3 bases from J, with 14 bases in between. Germline V gene lookup returns CDR1 ENHRY and CDR2 SYGVKD.

The chain is built from TRBV7-9 and TRBJ2-1; 7 nucleotides agree with TRBD1. CDR1 and CDR2 from the germline V gene are SEHNR and FQNEAQ (reference sequence). V dropped 5 bases and J dropped 2; count of bases not matched to a gene: 6. The CDR3 length is 15 residues. CDR3 DNA: TGTGCCAGCAGCCCCCGGGACAGAACCTACAATGAGCAGTTCTTC. Encoded protein: CASSPRDRTYNEQFF. Complete variable domain (other parts from reference TRBV7-9 and TRBJ2-1): DTGVSQNPRHKITKRGQNVTFRCDPISEHNRLYWYRQTLGQGPEFLTYFQNEAQLEKSRLLSDRFSAERPKGSFSTLEIQRTEQGDSAMYLCASSPRDRTYNEQFFGPGTRLTVL.

On this clonotype itself: The junction shows a germline mismatch at one end, possibly a read error. The rearrangement links TRBV5-4 to TRBJ1-1, with D perhaps TRBD1 (5 bases). Per the germline V gene, CDR1 is SGHNT and CDR2 is YYREEE (reference sequence). There are 15 residues in the CDR3. The CDR3 spells CASSQDRAGFTEAFF. The DNA for the CDR3 is TGCGCCAGCAGCCAAGATAGGGCAGGGTTCACTGAAGCTTTCTTT.